Detailed here is one T cell receptor beta chain. This clone was seen only a few times. Its binding antigen is unknown. It has no much larger one-base neighbor in the sample; base qualities were not kept. The cysteine opens and the phenylalanine closes a CDR3 of 13 amino acids. The entry retains the CDR3 DNA only, 39 bases that are in frame from base 1. Via the germline V gene, CDR1 is MNHEY and CDR2 SVGAGI. V sheds 7 bases and J sheds 1 base, leaving 10 bases between their ends. The entry originates in a study of blood T cell repertoires in COVID-19 (dated by TCRdb to 2018 to 2021). Regarding the research as a whole: Collaborator samples came from the United States, Italy and Spain and covered acute and convalescent phases of COVID-19. The prospective study material was composed of cDNA or gDNA derived from T cells, B-cell-depleted T cells, or PBMCs. Deeply sampled blood TCRbeta repertoires from subjects exposed to, actively infected with, or recovered from COVID-19 were included in the dataset. The repertoires were released in a freely available public database intended as a resource for research on the immune response to SARS-CoV-2. Samples were obtained from the ongoing ImmuneRACE study (first 160 participants) and from approximately 1,200 subjects provided by 6 global collaborators. Nearly every sample came with metadata listing a de-identified subject ID, COVID-19 status, age in years and sex. Where available, HLA class I and class II types were taken from metadata supplied by the sample provider and were not determined by assay-based typing. The paper's findings and limits, for the study overall: The amount of clinical and demographic metadata varied by source and participant and was provided uncurated.

TCRbeta CDR3 regions were amplified from genomic DNA using the immunoSEQ Assay, a bias-controlled multiplex PCR. As for the authors' bioinformatics: Nucleated cell counts per sample were estimated from amplification of reference gene primers within the assay. To quantify the absolute abundance of each unique TCRbeta CDR3 rearrangement, sequence reads were collapsed and filtered. For each sample, productive Simpson clonality was calculated as the square root of Simpson's diversity index over productive rearrangements. TCRdb took over this immuneACCESS table, retaining in-frame rearrangements with V and J assigned. Such tables are incomplete; in checked studies, under half of the missing clones stem from an unresolved V gene, and the remainder is unexplained. That table supplies the V and J calls and clone size; D and trimming were determined from the DNA. Counted in this sample were about 220,000 clones; roughly 80% of them appeared once. The ten largest clonotypes hold around 5.1% of the sample.

Each collaborating institution followed its own protocols to collect whole blood in K2EDTA tubes. Collaborator samples were shipped for TCRbeta analysis as frozen whole blood, isolated PBMCs, or DNA extracted from either sample type. Recombination joined TRBV6-5 with TRBJ1-1; the D gene lacks a confident call. The sequencing input was peripheral blood. This sequence was found in a human donor in a cohort sampled during active COVID-19. Here the CDR3 is given as CASKPGRNTEAFF. The DNA sequence follows: TGTGCCAGCAAACCGGGAAGGAACACTGAAGCTTTCTTT.